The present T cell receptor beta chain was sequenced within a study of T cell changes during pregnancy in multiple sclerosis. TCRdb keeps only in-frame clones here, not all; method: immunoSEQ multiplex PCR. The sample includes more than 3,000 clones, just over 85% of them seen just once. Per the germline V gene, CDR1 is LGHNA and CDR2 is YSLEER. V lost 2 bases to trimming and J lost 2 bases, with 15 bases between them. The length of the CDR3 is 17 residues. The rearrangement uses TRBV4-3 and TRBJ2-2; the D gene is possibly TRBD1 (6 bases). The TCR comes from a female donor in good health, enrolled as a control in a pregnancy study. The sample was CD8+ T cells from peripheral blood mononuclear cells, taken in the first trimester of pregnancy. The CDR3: CASSQPAGTPNTGELFF. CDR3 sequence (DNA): TGCGCCAGCAGCCAACCCGCCGGGACACCAAACACCGGGGAGCTGTTTTTT.